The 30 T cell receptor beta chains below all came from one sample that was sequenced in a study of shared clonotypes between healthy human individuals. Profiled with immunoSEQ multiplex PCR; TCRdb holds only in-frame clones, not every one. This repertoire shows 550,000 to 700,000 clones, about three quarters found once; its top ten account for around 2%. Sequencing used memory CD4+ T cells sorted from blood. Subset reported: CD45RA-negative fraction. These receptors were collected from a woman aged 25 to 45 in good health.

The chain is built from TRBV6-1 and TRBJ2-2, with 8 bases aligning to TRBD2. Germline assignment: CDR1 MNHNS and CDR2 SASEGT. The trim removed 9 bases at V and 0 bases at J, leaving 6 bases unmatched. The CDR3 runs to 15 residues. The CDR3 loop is CASVFSGTNTGELFF. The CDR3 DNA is TGTGCCAGTGTATTTAGCGGGACGAACACCGGGGAGCTGTTTTTT.

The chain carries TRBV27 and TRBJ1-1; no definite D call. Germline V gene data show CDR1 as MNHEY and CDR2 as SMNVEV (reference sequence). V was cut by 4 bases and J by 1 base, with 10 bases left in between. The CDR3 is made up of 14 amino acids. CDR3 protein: CASSYGRWNTEAFF. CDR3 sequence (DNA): TGTGCCAGCAGTTACGGGCGTTGGAACACTGAAGCTTTCTTT.

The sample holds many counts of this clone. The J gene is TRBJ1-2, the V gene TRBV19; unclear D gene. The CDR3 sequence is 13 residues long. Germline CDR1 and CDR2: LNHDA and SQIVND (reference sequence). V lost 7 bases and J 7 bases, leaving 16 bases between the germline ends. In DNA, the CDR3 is TGTGCCAGTAAACCCGAGGTTGTCTCTGGCTACACCTTC. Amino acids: CASKPEVVSGYTF.

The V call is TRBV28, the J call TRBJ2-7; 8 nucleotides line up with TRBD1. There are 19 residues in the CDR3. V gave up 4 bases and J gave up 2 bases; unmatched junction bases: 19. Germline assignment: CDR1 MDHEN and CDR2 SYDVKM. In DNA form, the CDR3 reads TGTGCCAGCAGTTCCGCTATCGGACTGACAGGGGCCTCCCCCTACGAGCAGTACTTC. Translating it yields CASSSAIGLTGASPYEQYF.

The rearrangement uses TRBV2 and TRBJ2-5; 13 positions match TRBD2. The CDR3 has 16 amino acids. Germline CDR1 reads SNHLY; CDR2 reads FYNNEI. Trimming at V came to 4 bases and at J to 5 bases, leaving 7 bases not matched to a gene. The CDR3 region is CASSATSGRATETQYF. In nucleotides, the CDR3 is TGTGCCAGCAGTGCCACTAGCGGGAGGGCTACTGAGACCCAGTACTTC. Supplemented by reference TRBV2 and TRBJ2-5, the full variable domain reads EPEVTQTPSHQVTQMGQEVILRCVPISNHLYFYWYRQILGQKVEFLVSFYNNEISEKSEIFDDQFSVERPDGSNFTLKIRSTKLEDSAMYFCASSATSGRATETQYFGPGTRLLVL.

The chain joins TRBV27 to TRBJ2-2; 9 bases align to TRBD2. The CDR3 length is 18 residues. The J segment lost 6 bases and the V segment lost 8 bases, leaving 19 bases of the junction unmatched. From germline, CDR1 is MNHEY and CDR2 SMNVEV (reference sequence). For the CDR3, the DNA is TGTGCCAGCCAGTCCATCGTCGTTATGGCGGGAGGGCCCGGGGAGCTGTTTTTT. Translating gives CASQSIVVMAGGPGELFF.

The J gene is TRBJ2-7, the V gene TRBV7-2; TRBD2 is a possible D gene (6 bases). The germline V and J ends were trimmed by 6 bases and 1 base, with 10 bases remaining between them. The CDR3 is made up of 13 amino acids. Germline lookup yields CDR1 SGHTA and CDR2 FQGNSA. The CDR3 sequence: CASSTGASYEQYF. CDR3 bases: TGTGCCAGCAGTACGGGAGCGTCCTACGAGCAGTACTTC.

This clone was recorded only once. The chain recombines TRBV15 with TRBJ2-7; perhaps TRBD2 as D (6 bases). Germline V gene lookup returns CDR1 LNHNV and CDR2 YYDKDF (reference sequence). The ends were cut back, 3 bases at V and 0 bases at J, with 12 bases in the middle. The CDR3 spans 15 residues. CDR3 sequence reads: CATSRGLTSSYEQYF. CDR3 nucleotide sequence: TGTGCCACCAGCAGGGGACTGACGAGCTCCTACGAGCAGTACTTC.

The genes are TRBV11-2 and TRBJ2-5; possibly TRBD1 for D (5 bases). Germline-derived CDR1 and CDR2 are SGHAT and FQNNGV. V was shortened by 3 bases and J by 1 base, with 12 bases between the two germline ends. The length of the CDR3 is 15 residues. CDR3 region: CASSFSGRAQETQYF. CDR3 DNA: TGTGCCAGCAGCTTTTCGGGCAGGGCCCAAGAGACCCAGTACTTC.

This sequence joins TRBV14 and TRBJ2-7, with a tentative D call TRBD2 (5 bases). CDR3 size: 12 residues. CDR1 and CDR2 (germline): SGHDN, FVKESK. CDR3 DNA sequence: TGTGCCAGCATACACCTCCGGGATCCGGCTGGGGTC. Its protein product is CASIHLRDPAGV.

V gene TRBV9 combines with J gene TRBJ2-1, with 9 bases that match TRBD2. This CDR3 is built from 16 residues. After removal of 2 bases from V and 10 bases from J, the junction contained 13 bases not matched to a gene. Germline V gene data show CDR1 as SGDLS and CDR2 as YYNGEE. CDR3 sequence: CASSVGGGRAFVEQFF. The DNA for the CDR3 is TGTGCCAGCAGCGTGGGTGGCGGGAGGGCATTTGTAGAGCAGTTCTTC.

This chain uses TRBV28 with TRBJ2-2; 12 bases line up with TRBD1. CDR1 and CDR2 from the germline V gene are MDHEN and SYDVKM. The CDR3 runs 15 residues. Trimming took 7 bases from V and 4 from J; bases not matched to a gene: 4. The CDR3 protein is CASKWDRGPTGELFF. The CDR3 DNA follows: TGTGCCAGCAAGTGGGACAGGGGGCCCACCGGGGAGCTGTTTTTT.

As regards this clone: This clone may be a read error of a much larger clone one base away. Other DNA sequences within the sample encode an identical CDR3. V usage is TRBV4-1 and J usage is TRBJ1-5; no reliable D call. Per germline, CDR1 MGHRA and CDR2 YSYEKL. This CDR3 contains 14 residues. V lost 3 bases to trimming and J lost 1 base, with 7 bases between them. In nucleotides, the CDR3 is TGCGCCAGCAGCCAGGATGAGAGCAATCAGCCCCAGCATTTT. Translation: CASSQDESNQPQHF.

Written as DNA, the CDR3 is TGTGCCAGCCTTGGGACCCTTTACACTGAAGCTTTCTTT. Its translation: CASLGTLYTEAFF. V and J are TRBV6-5 and TRBJ1-1, with D possibly being TRBD1 (5 bases). CDR1 MNHEY and CDR2 SVGAGI come from the germline V gene. This CDR3 comprises 13 residues. Trimming removed 8 bases from V and 3 bases from J, with 13 bases in between.

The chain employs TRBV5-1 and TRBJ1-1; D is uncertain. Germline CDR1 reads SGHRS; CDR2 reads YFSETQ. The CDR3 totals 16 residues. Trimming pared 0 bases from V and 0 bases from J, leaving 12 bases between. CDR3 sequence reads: CASSLGLTPMNTEAFF. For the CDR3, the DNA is TGCGCCAGCAGCTTGGGACTGACGCCCATGAACACTGAAGCTTTCTTT.

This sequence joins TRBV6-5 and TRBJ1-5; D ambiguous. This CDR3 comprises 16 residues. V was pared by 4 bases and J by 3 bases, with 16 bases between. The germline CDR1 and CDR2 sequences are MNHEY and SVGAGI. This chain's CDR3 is CASSLRQENYNQPQHF. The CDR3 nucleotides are TGTGCCAGCAGTTTGCGTCAGGAGAATTACAATCAGCCCCAGCATTTT.

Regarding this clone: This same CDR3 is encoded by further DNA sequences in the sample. DNA of the CDR3: TGCAGCGTTGGACAGGGGGATACTGAAGCTTTCTTT. Protein: CSVGQGDTEAFF. The chain links TRBV29-1 to TRBJ1-1; 9 positions agree with TRBD1. The CDR3 length is 12 residues. Germline lookup yields CDR1 SQVTM and CDR2 ANQGSEA. The ends lost 4 bases at V and 5 bases at J; junction bases unmatched: 2.

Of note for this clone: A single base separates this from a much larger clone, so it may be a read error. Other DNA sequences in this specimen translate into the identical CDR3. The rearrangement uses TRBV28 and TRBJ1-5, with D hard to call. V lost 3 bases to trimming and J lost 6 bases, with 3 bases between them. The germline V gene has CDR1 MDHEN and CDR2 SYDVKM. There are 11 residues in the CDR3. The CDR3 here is CASSLGQPQHF. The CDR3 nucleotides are TGTGCCAGCAGTTTGGGTCAGCCCCAGCATTTT.

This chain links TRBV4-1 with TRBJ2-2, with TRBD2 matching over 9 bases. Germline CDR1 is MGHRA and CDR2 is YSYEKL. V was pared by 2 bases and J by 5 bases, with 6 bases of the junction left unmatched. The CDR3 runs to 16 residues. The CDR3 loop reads CASSQRVSGSTGELFF. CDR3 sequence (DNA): TGCGCCAGCAGCCAACGTGTTAGCGGGAGTACCGGGGAGCTGTTTTTT.

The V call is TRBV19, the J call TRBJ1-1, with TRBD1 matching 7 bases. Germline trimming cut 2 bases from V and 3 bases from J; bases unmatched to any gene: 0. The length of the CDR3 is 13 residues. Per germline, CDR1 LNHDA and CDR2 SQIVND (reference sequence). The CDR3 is CASSIRGHTEAFF. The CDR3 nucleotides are TGTGCCAGTAGTATAAGGGGGCACACTGAAGCTTTCTTT.

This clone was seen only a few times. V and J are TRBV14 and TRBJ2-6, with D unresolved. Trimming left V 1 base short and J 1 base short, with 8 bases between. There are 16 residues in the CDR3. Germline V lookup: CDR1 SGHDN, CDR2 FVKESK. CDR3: CASSQGGWSGANVLTF. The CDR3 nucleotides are TGTGCCAGCAGCCAAGGGGGTTGGTCTGGGGCCAACGTCCTGACTTTC.

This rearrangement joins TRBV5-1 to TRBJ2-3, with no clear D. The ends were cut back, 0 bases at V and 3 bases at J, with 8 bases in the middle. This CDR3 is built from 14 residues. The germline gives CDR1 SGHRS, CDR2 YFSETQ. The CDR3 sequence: CASSLASETDTQYF. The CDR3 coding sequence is TGCGCCAGCAGCTTGGCCAGCGAAACAGATACGCAGTATTTT.

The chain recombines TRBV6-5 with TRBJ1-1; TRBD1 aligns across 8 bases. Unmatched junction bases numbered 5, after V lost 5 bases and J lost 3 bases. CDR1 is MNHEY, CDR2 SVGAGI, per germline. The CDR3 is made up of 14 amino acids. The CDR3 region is CASSRLTGDTEAFF. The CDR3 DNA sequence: TGTGCCAGCAGTCGCCTGACAGGGGACACTGAAGCTTTCTTT.

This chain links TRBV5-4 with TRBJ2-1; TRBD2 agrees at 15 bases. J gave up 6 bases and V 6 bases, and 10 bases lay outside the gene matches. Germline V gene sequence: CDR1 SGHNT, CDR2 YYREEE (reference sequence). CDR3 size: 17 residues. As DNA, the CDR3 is TGTGCCAGCACCTCTACGCTGGGACTAGCGGGAGGCAATGAGCAGTTCTTC. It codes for CASTSTLGLAGGNEQFF.

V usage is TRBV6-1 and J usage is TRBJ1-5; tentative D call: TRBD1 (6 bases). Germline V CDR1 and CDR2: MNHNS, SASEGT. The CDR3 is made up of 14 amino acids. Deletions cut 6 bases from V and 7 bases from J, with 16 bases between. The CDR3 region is CASRPTWGAQPQHF. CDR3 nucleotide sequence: TGTGCCAGCAGGCCTACATGGGGGGCCCAGCCCCAGCATTTT.

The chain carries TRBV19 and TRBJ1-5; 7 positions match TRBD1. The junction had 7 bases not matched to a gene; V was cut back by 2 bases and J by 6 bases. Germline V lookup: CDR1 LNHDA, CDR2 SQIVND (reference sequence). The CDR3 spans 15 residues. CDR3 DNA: TGTGCCAGTAGTATATCGACAGGGCCTGGTCAGCCCCAGCATTTT. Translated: CASSISTGPGQPQHF.

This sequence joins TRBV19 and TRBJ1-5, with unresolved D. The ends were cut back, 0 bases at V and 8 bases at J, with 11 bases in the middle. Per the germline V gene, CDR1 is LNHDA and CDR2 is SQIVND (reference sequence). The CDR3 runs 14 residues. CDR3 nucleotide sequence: TGTGCCAGTAGTATAGATCCATTATACGAGCCCCAGCATTTT. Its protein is CASSIDPLYEPQHF.

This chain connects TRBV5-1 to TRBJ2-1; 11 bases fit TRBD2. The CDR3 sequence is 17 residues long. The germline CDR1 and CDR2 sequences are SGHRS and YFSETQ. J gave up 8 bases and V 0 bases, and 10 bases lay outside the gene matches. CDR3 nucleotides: TGCGCCAGCAGCTTGGGATTGGGTAGCGGGAGGGCGGATGAGCAGTTCTTC. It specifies CASSLGLGSGRADEQFF.

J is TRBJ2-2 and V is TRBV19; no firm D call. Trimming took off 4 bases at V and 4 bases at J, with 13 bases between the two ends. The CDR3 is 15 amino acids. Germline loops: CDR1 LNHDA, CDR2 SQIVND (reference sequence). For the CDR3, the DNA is TGTGCCAGTAGTAATGGGCTGGACCTCACCGGGGAGCTGTTTTTT. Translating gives CASSNGLDLTGELFF.

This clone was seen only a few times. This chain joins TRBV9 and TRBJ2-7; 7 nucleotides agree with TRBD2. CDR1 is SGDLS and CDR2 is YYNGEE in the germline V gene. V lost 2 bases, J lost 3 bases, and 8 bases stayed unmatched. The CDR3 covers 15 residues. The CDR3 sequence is CASSVSETSRYEQYF. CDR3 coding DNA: TGTGCCAGCAGCGTCTCCGAGACTAGCCGCTACGAGCAGTACTTC.